These 13 T cell receptor beta chains were sequenced from one sample in a study of technical replicates of blood from a few donors. Using immunoSEQ multiplex PCR, the repertoire was profiled, and TCRdb retains in-frame clones only, with some absent. The sample shows approximately 81,000 clones, approximately 96% of them seen only once. Sequenced material: T cells isolated from PBMCs. Receptors originate from a human donor in good health.

The V gene is TRBV9, the J gene TRBJ2-2, with TRBD1 matching over 8 bases. The CDR3 runs to 16 residues. Germline CDR1 SGDLS, CDR2 YYNGEE. With 6 bases clipped from V and 3 bases from J, the junction kept 10 bases outside the gene matches. The CDR3 DNA reads TGTGCCAGCACCCCTCAGGGGGCAGTTCACACCGGGGAGCTGTTTTTT. Its protein is CASTPQGAVHTGELFF. The variable domain in full, with the rest retrieved from reference TRBV9 and TRBJ2-2, is DSGVTQTPKHLITATGQRVTLRCSPRSGDLSVYWYQQSLDQGLQFLIQYYNGEERAKGNILERFSAQQFPDLHSELNLSSLELGDSALYFCASTPQGAVHTGELFFGEGSRLTVL.

J is TRBJ1-1 and V is TRBV7-8; TRBD1 aligns across 9 bases. V was pared by 5 bases and J by 4 bases, with 11 bases of the junction left unmatched. CDR1 and CDR2 from the germline V gene are SGHVS and FQNEAQ. This CDR3 has 16 amino acids. CDR3 bases: TGTGCCAGCAGCCAACGGACAGGGGCAGGTGGCACTGAAGCTTTCTTT. Its protein product is CASSQRTGAGGTEAFF.

V and J are TRBV5-1 and TRBJ2-3; D gene uncertain. Trimming removed 4 bases from V and 4 bases from J, with 7 bases in between. The CDR3 runs 12 residues. Germline assignment: CDR1 SGHRS and CDR2 YFSETQ. In DNA, the CDR3 is TGCGCCAGCAGCCCCCCCGCAGATACGCAGTATTTT. The encoded protein is CASSPPADTQYF.

This chain connects TRBV30 to TRBJ1-2; D remains unclear. The CDR3 runs 11 residues. The V end was cut by 0 bases, the J end by 7 bases, with 6 bases between. Germline V gene data show CDR1 as GTSNPN and CDR2 as SVGIG (reference sequence). This CDR3 reads CAWSVLVGYTF. The CDR3 bases are TGTGCCTGGAGTGTACTCGTTGGCTACACCTTC.

CDR3 region: CASSVGLESSYNEQFF. The CDR3 DNA follows: TGTGCCAGCAGCGTAGGGTTAGAGAGCTCCTACAATGAGCAGTTCTTC. The J gene is TRBJ2-1, the V gene TRBV9; no reliable D call. The V and J ends lost 0 bases and 0 bases respectively, with 10 bases between them. The CDR3 is 16 amino acids. Per germline, CDR1 SGDLS and CDR2 YYNGEE.

The chain is built from TRBV28 and TRBJ2-7; 7 positions match TRBD1. Per germline, CDR1 MDHEN and CDR2 SYDVKM. This CDR3 has 13 amino acids. J lost 3 bases, V lost 6 bases, and 5 bases had no gene match. CDR3 sequence: CASRTGTVYEQYF. The DNA for the CDR3 is TGTGCCAGCAGGACAGGGACCGTCTACGAGCAGTACTTC.

There are a few counts of this clone. V usage is TRBV19 and J usage is TRBJ1-1; D call uncertain. The CDR3 runs to 14 residues. With 2 bases removed from V and 0 bases from J, the gap between germline ends came to 7 bases. CDR1 LNHDA and CDR2 SQIVND come from the germline V gene (reference sequence). CDR3 nucleotide sequence: TGTGCCAGTAGTATACCAGGCTTGAACACTGAAGCTTTCTTT. As protein: CASSIPGLNTEAFF.

The chain employs TRBV19 and TRBJ1-2, with TRBD1 identical over 9 bases. The CDR3 contains 14 residues. The V and J ends lost 1 base and 4 bases, in that order; junction bases with no gene match: 1. Germline V gene sequence: CDR1 LNHDA, CDR2 SQIVND (reference sequence). The CDR3 region has the DNA TGTGCCAGTAGTATAGGGGGACAGGGCTATGGCTACACCTTC. Translation gives CASSIGGQGYGYTF.

This clone was seen once. V gene TRBV28 combines with J gene TRBJ2-7; 7 bases match TRBD2. The CDR3 is 15 residues long. V shed 3 bases, J shed 0 bases, and the junction held 5 bases outside the gene matches. Per germline, CDR1 MDHEN and CDR2 SYDVKM. CDR3 sequence (DNA): TGTGCCAGCAGTTTCCTAGCGGATAGCTCCTACGAGCAGTACTTC. Its translation is CASSFLADSSYEQYF.

V and J are TRBV5-4 and TRBJ2-1; the match to TRBD2 covers 10 bases. Per the germline V gene, CDR1 is SGHNT and CDR2 is YYREEE (reference sequence). The CDR3 is made up of 14 amino acids. V lost 1 base and J lost 10; bases outside the gene matches: 5. The CDR3 DNA is TGTGCCAGCAGCTTGAGCGGGGGGGCAGGCGAGCAGTTCTTC. Protein: CASSLSGGAGEQFF.

The V call is TRBV6-5, the J call TRBJ2-5; no clear D. Deletions cut 4 bases from V and 5 bases from J, with 17 bases between. CDR1 is MNHEY, CDR2 SVGAGI, per germline. The CDR3 runs to 15 residues. CDR3 DNA sequence: TGTGCCAGCAGTTCAACGGGTCAACCGCGGGAGACCCAGTACTTC. It translates to CASSSTGQPRETQYF.

The J gene is TRBJ1-1, the V gene TRBV7-3; D unresolved. Germline loops: CDR1 SGHTA, CDR2 FQGTGA. V shed 4 bases and J shed 1 base, with 13 bases lying between them. The CDR3 length is 15 residues. The CDR3 DNA reads as TGTGCCAGCAGCTCCGGAACATCGGGGAACACTGAAGCTTTCTTT. Translated: CASSSGTSGNTEAFF.

This clone was observed a single time. The chain employs TRBV6-5 and TRBJ1-1; D is unclear. Germline V gene sequence: CDR1 MNHEY, CDR2 SVGAGI. V lost 2 bases to trimming and J lost 10 bases, with 20 bases between them. The CDR3 totals 15 residues. Here the CDR3 reads CASSYMRERLKGAFF. The DNA for the CDR3 is TGTGCCAGCAGTTACATGCGGGAGAGACTAAAGGGAGCTTTCTTT.